A selection of T cell receptor beta chains follows, all from one sample in a study of cytomegalovirus exposure and HLA in healthy donors. Profiling relied on immunoSEQ multiplex PCR, and the TCRdb table lists in-frame clones only, not all of them. The data hold 40,000 to 55,000 clones, with 88% observed a single time. Specimen: PBMCs. These receptors were obtained from a woman aged 25 to 39 in good health and CMV-seronegative. The CDR3 runs from the conserved cysteine through the conserved F or W. D genes are given only for firm matches. A clone size is listed for some rows: how often the clone was seen (once, few, many), or a class if it is expanded.

>TRBV5-1|-|TRBD1|TRBJ1-1|14
TGCGCCAGCAGCCGGGACAGGGGGAACACTGAAGCTTTCTTT
CASSRDRGNTEAFF
>TRBV7-9|-|-|TRBJ2-7|12
TGTGCCAGCAGCTTAGAGCGATACGAGCAGTACTTC
CASSLERYEQYF
>TRBV11-3|-|-|TRBJ2-3|16
TGCGCCAGCAGCTTTGGGGCCGGTGTGGGCACAGATACGCAGTATTTT
CASSFGAGVGTDTQYF
>TRBV28|-|TRBD1|TRBJ1-2|14
TGTGCCAGCAGTTCCGACAGGGGGCTGAGTGGCTACACCTTC
CASSSDRGLSGYTF
>TRBV6-6|-|-|TRBJ2-7|13
TGTGCCAGCAGTTACGAGGACAGCTACGAGCAGTACTTC
CASSYEDSYEQYF
>TRBV29-1|-|TRBD2|TRBJ2-7|17
TGCAGCGTTGAAGTCGCGCGCGCTAGCGGGCCTACCTACGAGCAGTACTTC
CSVEVARASGPTYEQYF
>TRBV11-2|-|-|TRBJ1-3|12
TGTGCCAGCAGCCCCCGAGGGAGCACCATATATTTT
CASSPRGSTIYF
>TRBV13|-|TRBD2|TRBJ2-7|14
TGTGCCAGCAGCCCCCCTGGACTAGCTCAAGAGCAGTACTTC
CASSPPGLAQEQYF
>TRBV5-1|-|-|TRBJ1-1|14
TGCGCCAGCAGCCCGGGACTCTGGAACACTGAAGCTTTCTTT
CASSPGLWNTEAFF
>TRBV27|-|-|TRBJ2-2|14
TGTGCCAGCAGTAGCGGACTGAACACCGGGGAGCTGTTTTTT
CASSSGLNTGELFF
>TRBV7-8|-|TRBD2|TRBJ2-3|17
TGTGCCAGCAGCCCCCGAACTAGCGGGATCAGTACAGATACGCAGTATTTT
CASSPRTSGISTDTQYF
>TRBV15|once|TRBD2|TRBJ2-1|19
TGTGCCACCAGCAGAGGATTCACCGGGACTACCCTAAAGGTCGATGAGCAGTTCTTC
CATSRGFTGTTLKVDEQFF
>TRBV6-5|-|-|TRBJ1-5|14
TGTGCCAGCAGCTCAGATTATAGCAATCAGCCCCAGCATTTT
CASSSDYSNQPQHF
>TRBV28|-|TRBD1|TRBJ1-2|16
TGTGCCAGCAGTTTAGCTGGACAGGGCCTCAACTATGGCTACACCTTC
CASSLAGQGLNYGYTF
>TRBV11-2|-|-|TRBJ1-1|15
TGTGCCAGCAGCTTAGATGACAGATCGAACACTGAAGCTTTCTTT
CASSLDDRSNTEAFF
>TRBV2|-|TRBD2|TRBJ2-7|14
TGTGCCAGCAGCAAAGCGGGAGGGCCCTACGAGCAGTACTTC
CASSKAGGPYEQYF
>TRBV11-2|-|TRBD1|TRBJ1-2|13
TGCCTGTGGAAACAGGGGGCGAACTATGGCTACACCTTC
CLWKQGANYGYTF
>TRBV10-3|-|TRBD2|TRBJ2-7|15
TGTGCCATCAGTGGGGTTGGAGCGGGAGCCTACGAGCAGTACTTC
CAISGVGAGAYEQYF
>TRBV5-6|-|-|TRBJ1-2|15
TGTGCCAGCAGCCCACTCGGGGGGCAGGTCTATGGCTACACCTTC
CASSPLGGQVYGYTF
>TRBV11-2|-|-|TRBJ2-5|15
TGTGCCAGCAGCTTATACGTGACAGAGCAAGAGACCCAGTACTTC
CASSLYVTEQETQYF
>TRBV2|-|TRBD1|TRBJ2-7|12
TGTGCCAGCAGTGGACAGGGCCTAGAGCAGTACTTC
CASSGQGLEQYF
>TRBV4-3|few|-|TRBJ2-6|17
TGCGCCAGCAGCCAAGGGAGACTAGACTCTGGGGCCAACGTCCTGACTTTC
CASSQGRLDSGANVLTF
>TRBV19|once|-|TRBJ1-2|15
TGTGCCAGTAGTCCCCCGAGGCGGGGGCGTCTTGGCTACACCTTC
CASSPPRRGRLGYTF
>TRBV18|-|TRBD2|TRBJ2-7|17
TGTGCCAGCTCACAATATAAGGGACTAGCGGCGACCTACGAGCAGTACTTC
CASSQYKGLAATYEQYF
>TRBV6-1|-|TRBD1|TRBJ1-2|16
TGTGCCAGCAGTGCCCGGACAGGATTGGGTGAGCGGGGCTACACCTTC
CASSARTGLGERGYTF
>TRBV28|-|-|TRBJ1-3|14
TGTGCCAGCAGTTTCAGGGTTACTGGAAACACCATATATTTT
CASSFRVTGNTIYF
>TRBV5-1|-|-|TRBJ2-2|13
TGCGCCAGCAGCTCCTCGAACACCGGGGAGCTGTTTTTT
CASSSSNTGELFF
>TRBV11-2|-|-|TRBJ2-5|14
TGTGCCAGCAGCTTATCCCGGGAAGAAGAGACCCAGTACTTC
CASSLSREEETQYF
>TRBV7-6|-|-|TRBJ1-1|14
TGTGCCAGCAGCCCCGGACAGCTGAACACTGAAGCTTTCTTT
CASSPGQLNTEAFF
>TRBV27|-|-|TRBJ1-2|11
TGTGCCAGCAGGGGAGGACATGGCTACACCTTC
CASRGGHGYTF
>TRBV7-9|-|TRBD1|TRBJ1-1|16
TGTGCCAGCAGCTTAGGAGGGGGCAGGGCGGACACTGAAGCTTTCTTT
CASSLGGGRADTEAFF
>TRBV7-6|-|TRBD2|TRBJ2-1|16
TGTGCCAGCAGATTGCTAGCGGGAGGGCCGGGGAATGAGCAGTTCTTC
CASRLLAGGPGNEQFF
>TRBV28|-|TRBD1|TRBJ2-3|15
TGTGCCAGCACTGCCCGACAGGGGCGCACGCATACGCAGTATTTT
CASTARQGRTHTQYF
>TRBV28|-|-|TRBJ1-2|11
TGTGCCAGCAGCAGTGGTTATGGCTACACCTTC
CASSSGYGYTF
>TRBV12-5|-|-|TRBJ1-1|13
TGTGCTAGTATACCTCCCCAGGGTTTTGAAGCTTTCTTT
CASIPPQGFEAFF
>TRBV29-1|-|TRBD1|TRBJ2-5|14
TGCAGCGGTTCAGCACCCGGACAGGGTCGGACCCAGTACTTC
CSGSAPGQGRTQYF
>TRBV15|-|TRBD2|TRBJ2-7|15
TGTGCCACCAGCAGAGAAATAGCGGGTACCTACGAGCAGTACTTC
CATSREIAGTYEQYF
>TRBV27|few|TRBD1|TRBJ1-5|14
TGTGCCAGCAGTTCAGACAGGGGAGAGGAGCCCCAGCATTTT
CASSSDRGEEPQHF
>TRBV2|-|TRBD1|TRBJ2-7|14
TGTGCCAGCAGGGACAGGGGGGCGACCTACGAGCAGTACTTC
CASRDRGATYEQYF
>TRBV9|-|TRBD2|TRBJ2-2|16
TGTGCCAGCAGCGTAGTAAGCGGGATGGGTACCGGGGAGCTGTTTTTT
CASSVVSGMGTGELFF
>TRBV4-3|-|-|TRBJ2-7|13
TGCGCCAGCAGCCGGGAGGGACAGGCCGAGCAGTACTTC
CASSREGQAEQYF
>TRBV15|-|-|TRBJ1-5|14
TGTGCCACCAGCAGAGCGGGAGGGGATCAGCCCCAGCATTTT
CATSRAGGDQPQHF
>TRBV7-8|-|-|TRBJ2-7|16
TGTGCCAGCAGCTTAGTAAGTGGGAGTTCGTCCTACGAGCAGTACTTC
CASSLVSGSSSYEQYF
>TRBV6-5|-|-|TRBJ2-1|13
TGTGCCAGCAGTTACTCGACGGGCAATGAGCAGTTCTTC
CASSYSTGNEQFF
>TRBV5-1|once|-|TRBJ2-7|15
TGCGCCAGCAGCCCTGGAGGGGGCCTCTCCTACGAGCAGTACTTC
CASSPGGGLSYEQYF
>TRBV5-1|-|-|TRBJ1-1|13
TGCGCCAGCACCTACACAGGGAACACTGAAGCTTTCTTT
CASTYTGNTEAFF
>TRBV29-1|-|TRBD2|TRBJ2-1|16
TGCAGCGTTGAGCGTATCGGGACTAGCGTTTACAATGAGCAGTTCTTC
CSVERIGTSVYNEQFF
>TRBV6-4|-|-|TRBJ2-7|13
TGTGCCAGCAGTGACCAGGGGATTGACGAGCAGTACTTC
CASSDQGIDEQYF
>TRBV7-3|-|TRBD1|TRBJ1-2|15
TGTGCCAGCAGCCCCACGACAGGGGGCTCTGGTGGCTACACCTTC
CASSPTTGGSGGYTF